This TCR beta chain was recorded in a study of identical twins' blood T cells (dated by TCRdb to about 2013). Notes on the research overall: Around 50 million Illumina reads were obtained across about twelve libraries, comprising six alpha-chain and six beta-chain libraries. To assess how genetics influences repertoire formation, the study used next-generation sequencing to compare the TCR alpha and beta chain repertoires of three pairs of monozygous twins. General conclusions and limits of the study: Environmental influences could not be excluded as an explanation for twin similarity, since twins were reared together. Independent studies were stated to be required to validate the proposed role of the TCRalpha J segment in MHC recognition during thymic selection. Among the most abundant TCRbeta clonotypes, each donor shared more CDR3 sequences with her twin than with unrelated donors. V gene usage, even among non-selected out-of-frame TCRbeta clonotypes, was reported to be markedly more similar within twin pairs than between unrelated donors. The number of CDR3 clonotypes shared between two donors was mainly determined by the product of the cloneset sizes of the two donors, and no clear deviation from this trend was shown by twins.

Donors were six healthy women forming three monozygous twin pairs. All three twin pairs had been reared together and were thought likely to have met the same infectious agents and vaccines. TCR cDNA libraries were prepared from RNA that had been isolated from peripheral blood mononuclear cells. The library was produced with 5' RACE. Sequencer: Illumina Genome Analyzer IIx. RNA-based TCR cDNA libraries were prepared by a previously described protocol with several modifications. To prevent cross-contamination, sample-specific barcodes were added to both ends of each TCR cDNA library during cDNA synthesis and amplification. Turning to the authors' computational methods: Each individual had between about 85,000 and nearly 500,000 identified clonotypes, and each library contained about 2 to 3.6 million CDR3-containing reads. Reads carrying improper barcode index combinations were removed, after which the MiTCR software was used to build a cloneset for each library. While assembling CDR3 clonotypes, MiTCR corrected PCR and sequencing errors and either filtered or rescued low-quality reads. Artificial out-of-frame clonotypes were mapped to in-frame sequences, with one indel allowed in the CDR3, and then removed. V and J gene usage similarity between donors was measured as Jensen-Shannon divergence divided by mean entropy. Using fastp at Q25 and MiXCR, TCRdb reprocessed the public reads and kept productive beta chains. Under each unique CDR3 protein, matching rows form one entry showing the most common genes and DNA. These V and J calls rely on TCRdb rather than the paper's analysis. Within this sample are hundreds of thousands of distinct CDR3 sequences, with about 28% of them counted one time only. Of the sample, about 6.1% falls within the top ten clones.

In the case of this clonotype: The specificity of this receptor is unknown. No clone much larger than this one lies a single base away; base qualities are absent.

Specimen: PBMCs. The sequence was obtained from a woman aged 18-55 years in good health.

In nucleotide form, the sequence is TGTGCTAGTGGTTTGGTATACTCAGGGGCTGGAAACACCATATATTTT. It encodes CASGLVYSGAGNTIYF. The V gene is TRBV12-5 and the J gene is TRBJ1-3; TRBD1 is a possible D gene, resting on 6 matching bases. The germline ends are 11 bases apart after V is trimmed by 0 bases and J by 2 bases. Looking up the germline V gene yields CDR1 LGHNT and CDR2 FRNRAP. The CDR3 contains 16 residues, cysteine and phenylalanine counted. Of the read, only the CDR3 DNA is kept; its 48 bases are in frame from base 1.